This TCR beta chain was identified in a study of blood T cell repertoires in COVID-19. Donors in Cohort 3 who had recovered were those with two negative PCRs, healthcare professional clearance, or resolution of their symptoms. Source study methods: By means of reference gene primer amplification, nucleated cell counts were estimated. The data were produced by immunoSEQ multiplex PCR, yet TCRdb's version contains in-frame clones alone and is incomplete. V and J calls and clone size are as listed in that table; D and trimming were resolved from the DNA. The repertoire holds just over 300,000 clones, approximately 85% seen once, with 2.2% in the top ten. J lost 0 bases, V lost 0 bases, and 6 bases had no gene match. The CDR3 loop spans 18 amino acids. Germline CDR1 is SGHNT and CDR2 is YYREEE (reference sequence).

The chain combines TRBV5-4 with TRBJ2-5, with 12 bases aligning to TRBD2. The TCR sequence derives from a man younger than 45 who had recovered from COVID-19. Sequenced input: PBMCs or T cells enriched from blood (not recorded which). The CDR3 reads CASSLVLAGGPYQETQYF. DNA of the CDR3: TGTGCCAGCAGCTTGGTGCTAGCGGGGGGGCCTTACCAAGAGACCCAGTACTTC.